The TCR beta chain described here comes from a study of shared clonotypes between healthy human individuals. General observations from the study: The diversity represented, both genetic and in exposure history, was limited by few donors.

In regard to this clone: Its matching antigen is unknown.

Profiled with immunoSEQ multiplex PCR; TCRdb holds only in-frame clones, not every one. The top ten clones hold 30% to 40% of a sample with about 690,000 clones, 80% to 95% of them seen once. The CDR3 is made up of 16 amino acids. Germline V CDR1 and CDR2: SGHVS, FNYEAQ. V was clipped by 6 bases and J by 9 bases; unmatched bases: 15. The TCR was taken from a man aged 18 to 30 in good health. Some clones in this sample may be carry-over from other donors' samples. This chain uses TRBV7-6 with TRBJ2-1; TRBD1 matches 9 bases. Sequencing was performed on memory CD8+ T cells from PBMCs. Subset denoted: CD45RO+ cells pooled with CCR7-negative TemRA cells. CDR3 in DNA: TGTGCCAGCAGGGGAGTCGGGACAGGGAATATCGCTGAGCAGTTCTTC. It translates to CASRGVGTGNIAEQFF.